The rows below give T cell receptor beta chains drawn from one sample of a study of B cell selection in AIRE deficiency. Profiling relied on immunoSEQ multiplex PCR, and the TCRdb table lists in-frame clones only, not all of them. The top ten hold about 1% of the sample, which has about 18,000 clones, about 92% seen once. The sequencing input was CD4+CD25+ Tregs sorted from PBMCs. Receptor source: a human donor in good health. Each CDR3 is given without its conserved first and last residue. Fields, in order: V gene, clone size, J gene, CDR3 protein. Clone size appears in some rows only: once, few, many, or a class for an expanded clone.

v_call: TRBV28; clone_size: once; j_call: TRBJ2-3; cdr3_aa: ASSLPTGSYTDTQY
v_call: TRBV6-6; clone_size: NA; j_call: TRBJ1-1; cdr3_aa: ASSYRNTEAF
v_call: TRBV19; clone_size: few; j_call: TRBJ1-2; cdr3_aa: ASTRRQANYGYT
v_call: TRBV7-9; clone_size: NA; j_call: TRBJ2-7; cdr3_aa: ASSLYILRWGGSGEQY
v_call: TRBV11-2; clone_size: NA; j_call: TRBJ2-7; cdr3_aa: ASSLSGPFYEQY
v_call: TRBV6-5; clone_size: once; j_call: TRBJ1-1; cdr3_aa: ASSLAPNTEAF
v_call: TRBV2; clone_size: few; j_call: TRBJ1-2; cdr3_aa: ASNRDYGYT
v_call: TRBV11-1; clone_size: NA; j_call: TRBJ2-3; cdr3_aa: ASSLRGRSADTQY
v_call: TRBV5-1; clone_size: once; j_call: TRBJ2-3; cdr3_aa: ASSWDSTDTQY
v_call: TRBV27; clone_size: NA; j_call: TRBJ1-1; cdr3_aa: ASSLDRGTEAF
v_call: TRBV7-3; clone_size: NA; j_call: TRBJ2-1; cdr3_aa: ASSLRANEQF
v_call: TRBV27; clone_size: NA; j_call: TRBJ2-7; cdr3_aa: ASRASGGPYEQY
v_call: TRBV20-1; clone_size: NA; j_call: TRBJ2-1; cdr3_aa: SATAQGGF
v_call: TRBV29-1; clone_size: NA; j_call: TRBJ2-7; cdr3_aa: SVGQVSYEQY
v_call: TRBV11-1; clone_size: NA; j_call: TRBJ2-5; cdr3_aa: ASSPGDPEGTQY
v_call: TRBV7-4; clone_size: NA; j_call: TRBJ1-5; cdr3_aa: ASSLGGRGSVTNQPQH
v_call: TRBV28; clone_size: NA; j_call: TRBJ2-7; cdr3_aa: ASSPNGLGAYEQY
v_call: TRBV6-1; clone_size: NA; j_call: TRBJ1-1; cdr3_aa: ASSVHRVPEAF
v_call: TRBV25-1; clone_size: NA; j_call: TRBJ2-1; cdr3_aa: ASSGGQGAYNEQF
v_call: TRBV5-4; clone_size: once; j_call: TRBJ2-5; cdr3_aa: ASSRKGEETQY
v_call: TRBV5-1; clone_size: NA; j_call: TRBJ1-2; cdr3_aa: ASSTAGLRANYGYT
v_call: TRBV5-1; clone_size: NA; j_call: TRBJ2-1; cdr3_aa: ASSLSGRTNNEQF
v_call: TRBV9; clone_size: NA; j_call: TRBJ1-3; cdr3_aa: ASSPQPSGNTIY
v_call: TRBV27; clone_size: NA; j_call: TRBJ2-7; cdr3_aa: ASSLRRWGLAGGADIYEQY
v_call: TRBV7-9; clone_size: NA; j_call: TRBJ2-7; cdr3_aa: ASSWGQGIDEQY
v_call: TRBV4-2; clone_size: NA; j_call: TRBJ2-6; cdr3_aa: ASSQEGPGGYSGANVLT
v_call: TRBV7-2; clone_size: NA; j_call: TRBJ2-5; cdr3_aa: ASSLRGPARDVGETQY
v_call: TRBV28; clone_size: NA; j_call: TRBJ1-1; cdr3_aa: ASKRTGTEAF
v_call: TRBV5-4; clone_size: NA; j_call: TRBJ1-1; cdr3_aa: ASSSINTEAF
v_call: TRBV5-8; clone_size: NA; j_call: TRBJ1-5; cdr3_aa: ASSWTKGTGGGNQPQH
v_call: TRBV2; clone_size: NA; j_call: TRBJ2-7; cdr3_aa: ASSSQGAAYEQY
v_call: TRBV7-2; clone_size: NA; j_call: TRBJ1-6; cdr3_aa: ASSTRDRALNSPLH
v_call: TRBV27; clone_size: NA; j_call: TRBJ1-2; cdr3_aa: ASSFGINYGYT
v_call: TRBV28; clone_size: NA; j_call: TRBJ1-2; cdr3_aa: ASRPRMVLGGYT
v_call: TRBV27; clone_size: NA; j_call: TRBJ2-3; cdr3_aa: ASSEYGRTDTQY
v_call: TRBV5-4; clone_size: NA; j_call: TRBJ2-1; cdr3_aa: ASSFGLAGGNEQF
v_call: TRBV28; clone_size: NA; j_call: TRBJ2-4; cdr3_aa: ASSLSVPKNIQY
v_call: TRBV9; clone_size: NA; j_call: TRBJ2-5; cdr3_aa: ASSGPRETQY
v_call: TRBV7-2; clone_size: NA; j_call: TRBJ2-6; cdr3_aa: ASTRGVGAGANVLT
v_call: TRBV6-5; clone_size: NA; j_call: TRBJ2-7; cdr3_aa: ASSYSRDSYEQY
v_call: TRBV12-2; clone_size: medium-sized; j_call: TRBJ2-7; cdr3_aa: ASRLALDGSSYEQY
v_call: TRBV7-9; clone_size: NA; j_call: TRBJ1-5; cdr3_aa: ASSLATGLYSNQPQH
v_call: TRBV7-9; clone_size: NA; j_call: TRBJ1-5; cdr3_aa: ASSLAGGYQPQH
v_call: TRBV4-2; clone_size: NA; j_call: TRBJ2-1; cdr3_aa: ASSQGTGNNEQF
v_call: TRBV6-6; clone_size: NA; j_call: TRBJ2-3; cdr3_aa: ASTLGGGSTDTQY
v_call: TRBV4-2; clone_size: NA; j_call: TRBJ2-5; cdr3_aa: ASSQESTETQY
v_call: TRBV4-3; clone_size: NA; j_call: TRBJ1-5; cdr3_aa: ASSQDWAGSYQPQH